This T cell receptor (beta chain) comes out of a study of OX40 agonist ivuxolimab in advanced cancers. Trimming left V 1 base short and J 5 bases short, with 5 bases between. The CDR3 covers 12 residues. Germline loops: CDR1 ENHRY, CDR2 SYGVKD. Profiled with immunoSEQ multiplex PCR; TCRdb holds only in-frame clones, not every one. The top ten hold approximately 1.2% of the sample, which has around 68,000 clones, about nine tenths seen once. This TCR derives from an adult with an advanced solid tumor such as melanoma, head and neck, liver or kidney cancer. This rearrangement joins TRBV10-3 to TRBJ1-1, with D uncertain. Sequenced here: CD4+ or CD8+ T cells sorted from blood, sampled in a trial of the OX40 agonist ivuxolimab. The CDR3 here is CAISELRTEAFF. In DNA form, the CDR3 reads TGTGCCATCAGTGAGTTAAGGACTGAAGCTTTCTTT.